This T cell receptor (beta chain) was captured by sequencing in a study of blood T cell repertoires in COVID-19. Study at large: The samples span acute and convalescent COVID-19 from the United States, Italy and Spain.

This clone was observed a single time. The method was immunoSEQ multiplex PCR; TCRdb's version includes in-frame clones alone and lacks a portion of them. The sample shows 180,000 or so clones, approximately 85% of them seen only once. There are 14 residues in the CDR3. The V gene's germline CDR1 is SGHNT and CDR2 YYREEE (reference sequence). Trimming cost V 0 bases and J 7 bases; bases outside gene matches: 4. The sample comprised peripheral blood. The sequence was collected from a woman in her sixties with acute or convalescent COVID-19. V gene TRBV5-4 combines with J gene TRBJ2-1; 7 bases fit TRBD2. For the CDR3, the DNA is TGTGCCAGCAGCTTGGTCCTAGCGGTAAATGAGCAGTTCTTC. Its translation: CASSLVLAVNEQFF.